This entry lists 30 T cell receptor beta chains sequenced from one sample in a study of shared T cell receptors in the human thymus. Data came from immunoSEQ multiplex PCR; TCRdb stores just in-frame clones and leaves some out. The sample contains about 660,000 clones, around 87% of which appear only once. These data were also reused for a study on human thymus T cells.

The sequencing sample was made of thymocytes. The receptors originated from a boy less than two years old with a congenital heart defect.

V gene TRBV28 combines with J gene TRBJ2-3, with D hard to call. Trimming stripped 8 bases from V and 1 base from J, with 16 bases between. The CDR3 extends over 15 amino acids. Germline V gene sequence: CDR1 MDHEN, CDR2 SYDVKM. In DNA, the CDR3 is TGTGCCAGCGCCGTCCTTCCGCGCTGCACAGATACGCAGTATTTT. Its protein product is CASAVLPRCTDTQYF.

This clone was seen only once. The rearrangement links TRBV10-3 to TRBJ2-7; possibly TRBD2 for D (5 bases). Per the germline V gene, CDR1 is ENHRY and CDR2 is SYGVKD. The V end lost 2 bases, the J end lost 3 bases, and 11 bases lay between the germline ends. The CDR3 runs to 14 residues. In nucleotides, the CDR3 is TGTGCCATCAGTGAGGAGGGTTTTGGCTACGAGCAGTACTTC. Encoded protein: CAISEEGFGYEQYF.

This clone occurred a few times. The genes are TRBV7-9 and TRBJ2-3; D remains unclear. V dropped 0 bases and J dropped 0 bases, with 16 bases sitting between them. From germline, CDR1 is SEHNR and CDR2 FQNEAQ (reference sequence). This CDR3 region has 18 residues. CDR3 loop: CASSLAYSWKESTDTQYF. The CDR3 DNA reads TGTGCCAGCAGCTTAGCGTACAGTTGGAAGGAAAGCACAGATACGCAGTATTTT. The variable domain in full, completed from reference TRBV7-9 and TRBJ2-3, reads DTGVSQNPRHKITKRGQNVTFRCDPISEHNRLYWYRQTLGQGPEFLTYFQNEAQLEKSRLLSDRFSAERPKGSFSTLEIQRTEQGDSAMYLCASSLAYSWKESTDTQYFGPGTRLTVL.

The count of this clone is one. In the same sample, other DNA sequences code for this CDR3. The chain has TRBV27 and TRBJ1-2, with TRBD1 identical over 8 bases. Germline V gives CDR1 MNHEY, CDR2 SMNVEV (reference sequence). After removal of 5 bases from V and 4 bases from J, the junction contained 6 bases not matched to a gene. CDR3 size: 14 residues. The CDR3 here is CASSPQGAGYGYTF. The CDR3 nucleotides read TGTGCCAGCAGTCCTCAGGGGGCCGGCTATGGCTACACCTTC.

The chain uses TRBV5-1 and TRBJ2-3, with 8 nucleotides matching TRBD2. Germline CDR1 reads SGHRS; CDR2 reads YFSETQ. This CDR3 spans 14 amino acids. Trimming at V came to 4 bases and at J to 4 bases, leaving 5 bases not matched to a gene. Here the CDR3 DNA reads TGCGCCAGCAGCCAAGCGGGAGCGCCAGATACGCAGTATTTT. This encodes CASSQAGAPDTQYF.

V is TRBV14 and J is TRBJ2-7, with a weak D call TRBD1 (6 bases). Germline CDR1 SGHDN, CDR2 FVKESK. This CDR3 comprises 14 residues. Trimming cost V 4 bases and J 1 base, with 11 bases left between them. The CDR3 nucleotides read TGTGCCAGCAGCCCCGACAGGACTTCCTACGAGCAGTACTTC. Encoded protein: CASSPDRTSYEQYF. The variable domain in full, with the rest retrieved from reference TRBV14 and TRBJ2-7, is EAGVTQFPSHSVIEKGQTVTLRCDPISGHDNLYWYRRVMGKEIKFLLHFVKESKQDESGMPNNRFLAERTGGTYSTLKVQPAELEDSGVYFCASSPDRTSYEQYFGPGTRLTVT.

Comment on this clone: Other DNA sequences from this sample encode an identical CDR3 as well. The rearrangement joins TRBV11-3 to TRBJ2-7, with no clear D. Trimming took off 5 bases at V and 0 bases at J, with 5 bases between the two ends. The V gene's germline CDR1 is SGHNT and CDR2 YENEEA. The CDR3 spans 12 residues. The CDR3 DNA sequence: TGTGCCAGCAGCCTGAGCTCCTACGAGCAGTACTTC. It is translated as CASSLSSYEQYF. Full variable domain (missing parts from reference TRBV11-3 and TRBJ2-7): EAGVVQSPRYKIIEKKQPVAFWCNPISGHNTLYWYLQNLGQGPELLIRYENEEAVDDSQLPKDRFSAERLKGVDSTLKIQPAELGDSAVYLCASSLSSYEQYFGPGTRLTVT.

This clone was recorded once. J is TRBJ2-1 and V is TRBV2; D gene ambiguous. V lost 3 bases and J lost 0, with 6 bases in between. There are 14 residues in the CDR3. Per germline, CDR1 SNHLY and CDR2 FYNNEI. The CDR3 coding sequence is TGTGCCAGCAGTGACGGTCGCTCCTACAATGAGCAGTTCTTC. Translation gives CASSDGRSYNEQFF.

The chain has TRBV6-1 and TRBJ2-5; 9 bases map to TRBD2. With 1 base clipped from V and 5 bases from J, the junction kept 5 bases outside the gene matches. The germline V gene has CDR1 MNHNS and CDR2 SASEGT. CDR3 length: 15 residues. Here the CDR3 DNA reads TGTGCCAGCAGTGAAGGTAGCGGGAGATATGAGACCCAGTACTTC. Its protein is CASSEGSGRYETQYF.

This chain links TRBV7-9 with TRBJ2-3; TRBD2 matches at 9 bases. V dropped 5 bases and J dropped 4; count of bases not matched to a gene: 16. The CDR3 loop spans 18 amino acids. The germline gives CDR1 SEHNR, CDR2 FQNEAQ (reference sequence). CDR3 sequence reads: CASSPRGSGRIIPDTQYF. The CDR3 region has the DNA TGTGCCAGCAGCCCACGGGGGAGCGGGAGGATCATACCAGATACGCAGTATTTT.

This chain links TRBV2 with TRBJ2-7; D uncertain. There are 13 residues in the CDR3. The V end was cut by 5 bases, the J end by 2 bases, with 10 bases between. The germline V gene encodes CDR1 SNHLY and CDR2 FYNNEI. The CDR3 reads CASSNEVAYEQYF. The CDR3 nucleotides read TGTGCCAGCAGTAACGAGGTTGCCTACGAGCAGTACTTC. Combining the CDR3 with reference TRBV2 and TRBJ2-7 gives the whole variable domain EPEVTQTPSHQVTQMGQEVILRCVPISNHLYFYWYRQILGQKVEFLVSFYNNEISEKSEIFDDQFSVERPDGSNFTLKIRSTKLEDSAMYFCASSNEVAYEQYFGPGTRLTVT.

The genes are TRBV27 and TRBJ2-7, with D hard to call. Trimming took 9 bases from V and 3 from J, leaving 6 bases between them. Germline V gene lookup returns CDR1 MNHEY and CDR2 SMNVEV (reference sequence). This CDR3 has 10 amino acids. CDR3 residues: CARTFYEQYF. The CDR3 nucleotides are TGTGCCAGAACATTCTACGAGCAGTACTTC.

The CDR3 DNA is TGTGCCAGCAGTAGGGAGGGTATGAGCTACGAGCAGTACTTC. It codes for CASSREGMSYEQYF. This sequence joins TRBV28 and TRBJ2-7; 7 bases are a match to TRBD2. The germline V gene has CDR1 MDHEN and CDR2 SYDVKM. The CDR3 consists of 14 residues. J lost 3 bases, V lost 5 bases, and 7 bases had no gene match.

The chain links TRBV30 to TRBJ2-5; D not resolved. V dropped 7 bases and J dropped 1 base, with 13 bases sitting between them. Germline V CDR1 and CDR2: GTSNPN, SVGIG (reference sequence). The CDR3 has 13 amino acids. CDR3 in amino acids: CASALGRQETQYF. CDR3 coding DNA: TGTGCCTCGGCTTTGGGCCGCCAAGAGACCCAGTACTTC.

The chain has TRBV27 and TRBJ2-7; maybe TRBD2 (7 bases). Germline V CDR1 and CDR2: MNHEY, SMNVEV (reference sequence). The CDR3 is made up of 13 amino acids. V was trimmed by 10 bases and J by 4 bases, leaving 17 bases between them. CDR3 nucleotides: TGTGCCACGCATGGGGGGGCGTCGTACGAGCAGTACTTC. Translated: CATHGGASYEQYF.

The chain carries TRBV30 and TRBJ2-5; 14 nucleotides match TRBD2. J was trimmed by 3 bases and V by 0 bases; bases with no gene match: 9. This CDR3 comprises 18 residues. Germline assignment: CDR1 GTSNPN and CDR2 SVGIG (reference sequence). The CDR3 loop reads CAWSVARTSGRFKETQYF. CDR3 bases: TGTGCCTGGAGTGTAGCCCGGACTAGCGGGAGGTTCAAAGAGACCCAGTACTTC.

This clone was seen only once. The chain carries TRBV4-2 and TRBJ2-7; the match to TRBD1 covers 11 bases. The trim removed 1 base at V and 5 bases at J, leaving 7 bases unmatched. Germline values: CDR1 LGHNA, CDR2 YNFKEQ. This CDR3 spans 16 amino acids. The CDR3, as DNA: TGTGCCAGCAGCCAAGGTGGGGACAGGGGGTGGCACGAGCAGTACTTC. This sequence encodes CASSQGGDRGWHEQYF.

This chain uses TRBV21-1 with TRBJ1-5. TRBV21-1 is noted as a pseudogene. This CDR3 spans 13 amino acids. The CDR3: CASSLAGGPPQHF. CDR3 nucleotides: TGTGCCAGCAGCCTGGCGGGGGGGCCGCCCCAGCATTTT.

Written as DNA, the CDR3 is TGTGCGTCCGTGCAGGGCCTTGGAGAGACCCAGTACTTC. Translated, it gives CASVQGLGETQYF. The genes are TRBV25-1 and TRBJ2-5, with D possibly being TRBD1 (5 bases). The germline V gene encodes CDR1 MGHDK and CDR2 SYGVNS. This CDR3 is built from 13 residues.

This chain uses TRBV9 with TRBJ2-1; 7 bases are shared with TRBD2. Germline CDR1 is SGDLS and CDR2 is YYNGEE. The trim removed 5 bases at V and 5 bases at J, leaving 7 bases unmatched. The CDR3 has 14 residues. The CDR3, as DNA: TGTGCCAGCAGTCGACTAGCAGACGACAATGAGCAGTTCTTC. The encoded protein is CASSRLADDNEQFF.

The V gene is TRBV7-6, the J gene TRBJ2-7; 10 bases fit TRBD2. The germline CDR1 and CDR2 sequences are SGHVS and FNYEAQ. J gave up 5 bases and V 4 bases, and 8 bases lay outside the gene matches. This CDR3 is built from 15 residues. The CDR3 nucleotides read TGTGCCAGCAGCTCAAGGAGCGGGAGGGCCGACGAGCAGTACTTC. It codes for CASSSRSGRADEQYF.

The CDR3 nucleotides are TGTGCCTGGAGAAAGGGGGCGTATTCACCCCTCCACTTT. Translation gives CAWRKGAYSPLHF. The chain uses TRBV30 and TRBJ1-6, with 7 bases matching TRBD1. V lost 3 bases and J lost 8; bases outside the gene matches: 4. The CDR3 consists of 13 residues. Germline loops: CDR1 GTSNPN, CDR2 SVGIG (reference sequence).

The chain's CDR3 is CASSLGQVPNYGYTF. Written as DNA, the CDR3 is TGCGCCAGCAGCTTGGGACAGGTCCCTAACTATGGCTACACCTTC. V and J are TRBV5-1 and TRBJ1-2; tentatively, D is TRBD1 (6 bases). The V gene lost 0 bases and the J gene lost 0 bases, with 9 bases spanning the gap. Per germline, CDR1 SGHRS and CDR2 YFSETQ. CDR3 length: 15 residues. Supplemented by reference TRBV5-1 and TRBJ1-2, the full variable domain reads KAGVTQTPRYLIKTRGQQVTLSCSPISGHRSVSWYQQTPGQGLQFLFEYFSETQRNKGNFPGRFSGRQFSNSRSEMNVSTLELGDSALYLCASSLGQVPNYGYTFGSGTRLTVV.

This clone was seen only once. The rearrangement uses TRBV4-2 and TRBJ2-1; a weak D match, TRBD2 (6 bases). This CDR3 has 13 residues. Per the germline V gene, CDR1 is LGHNA and CDR2 is YNFKEQ. V was shortened by 1 base and J by 8 bases, with 9 bases between the two germline ends. CDR3 amino acids: CASSQGLVDEQFF. The CDR3, as DNA: TGTGCCAGCAGCCAAGGACTAGTCGATGAGCAGTTCTTC.

The rearrangement joins TRBV12-5 to TRBJ2-1; TRBD2 matches at 11 bases. CDR1 and CDR2 (germline): LGHNT, FRNRAP. Unmatched junction bases numbered 4, after V lost 2 bases and J lost 4 bases. The CDR3 has 16 residues. The CDR3 spells CASGLSLAGGYNEQFF. CDR3 nucleotides: TGTGCTAGTGGTTTGTCATTAGCGGGAGGGTACAATGAGCAGTTCTTC.

This sequence joins TRBV10-3 and TRBJ2-5, with D tentatively TRBD1 (5 bases). The V and J ends lost 3 bases and 2 bases respectively, with 16 bases between them. Germline assignment: CDR1 ENHRY and CDR2 SYGVKD. The CDR3 extends over 16 amino acids. CDR3 sequence (DNA): TGTGCCATCAGTGAACCCCACTCAGGGTCTCAAGAGACCCAGTACTTC. Protein product: CAISEPHSGSQETQYF.

This chain joins TRBV19 and TRBJ2-7; D possibly corresponds to TRBD2 (6 bases). Germline CDR1 is LNHDA and CDR2 is SQIVND (reference sequence). The CDR3 length is 13 residues. The ends were cut back, 6 bases at V and 2 bases at J, with 11 bases in the middle. CDR3 protein: CASSPGTPYEQYF. CDR3 nucleotide sequence: TGTGCCAGTAGCCCCGGGACTCCCTACGAGCAGTACTTC. Using reference TRBV19 and TRBJ2-7 for the parts outside the CDR3, the full variable domain is DGGITQSPKYLFRKEGQNVTLSCEQNLNHDAMYWYRQDPGQGLRLIYYSQIVNDFQKGDIAEGYSVSREKKESFPLTVTSAQKNPTAFYLCASSPGTPYEQYFGPGTRLTVT.

J is TRBJ1-2 and V is TRBV4-1, with D perhaps TRBD1 (6 bases). CDR3 length: 18 amino acids. The germline V and J ends were trimmed by 1 base and 2 bases, with 20 bases remaining between them. CDR1 and CDR2 from the germline V gene are MGHRA and YSYEKL. The CDR3 DNA reads TGCGCCAGCAGCCAAGTACAATCACAGGGTTTGGGGAACTATGGCTACACCTTC. Its protein product is CASSQVQSQGLGNYGYTF.

V is TRBV6-5 and J is TRBJ2-4; the match to TRBD2 covers 8 bases. J gave up 0 bases and V 7 bases, and 5 bases lay outside the gene matches. Per the germline V gene, CDR1 is MNHEY and CDR2 is SVGAGI. The CDR3 has 15 amino acids. CDR3 loop: CASIGREEAKNIQYF. The CDR3 coding sequence is TGTGCCAGCATCGGGCGGGAGGAAGCCAAAAACATTCAGTACTTC.

J is TRBJ2-3 and V is TRBV27; D may be TRBD2 (5 bases). V was pared by 5 bases and J by 4 bases, with 19 bases between. Per germline, CDR1 MNHEY and CDR2 SMNVEV (reference sequence). The CDR3 length is 16 residues. The DNA of the CDR3 is TGTGCCAGCAGTCAAACTCCCGGGGTGAGGCCAGATACGCAGTATTTT. Protein: CASSQTPGVRPDTQYF.